The T cell receptor beta chain under discussion was sequenced for a study of identical twins (dated by TCRdb to the mid-2010s). Background for the entire study: To test whether fetal clonotypes persist, this study deep-sequenced TCR alpha and beta repertoires from monozygotic twins, from unrelated adults of various ages, and from cord blood. Replicate twin experiments were performed at different times using different library preparation protocols to rule out contamination. Findings and caveats that apply to the study as a whole: Zero-insertion analyses could be partly confounded by invariant T cells such as MAIT and iNKT, although diverse VJ usage argued against such confounding for most clonotypes. In monozygotic twins, recombination models systematically underestimated out-of-frame TCR alpha sharing, but the models matched the sharing seen between unrelated individuals. Fewer insertions were carried by abundant cord blood beta clonotypes; a weaker similar trend was observed in young adult naive repertoires, while no such trend was observed in memory repertoires. Conclusions relied on cross-sectional statistical analysis, since the same donors could not be followed over many years. Excess twin sharing in beta out-of-frame sequences was weaker because fewer shared sequences lowered the signal-to-noise ratio. Compared with coincidental sharing between unrelated individuals, out-of-frame TCR alpha sequences shared between twins showed an excess of sequences with low generation probability.

To prepare the library, 5' RACE was applied. TCRdb shows the sequencer as Illumina HiSeq 2000. Template switching introduced a universal primer binding site; the final cDNA contained a unique molecular identifier, enabling accurate counting of TCR cDNA molecules. First-strand cDNA for TCR alpha and beta chains was synthesized from specific primers in the conserved constant-segment region. To control for contamination, every cDNA library was double barcoded, receiving both a SMART-Mk sample barcode and Illumina barcodes. TruSeq adapter sequences, together with Illumina sample barcodes, were added in two successive PCR steps. Sequencing of the TCR alpha and beta cDNA libraries was done on the Illumina HiSeq platform using custom primers. Per the authors' processing: Unique molecular identifiers were extracted from raw reads with MiGEC, and CDR3 positions were determined with MiXCR. For each individual, recombination models were inferred using an EM algorithm with the repgenHMM and IGoR tools. The analysis of shared clonotypes was done with the tcR package in R, with sharing normalized by the product of cloneset sizes. To study raw recombination free of thymic and clonal selection effects, out-of-frame nonproductive sequences were analyzed. The raw public data were reprocessed by TCRdb itself: fastp quality trimming at Q25, MiXCR clonotype calling, in-frame beta chains only. Duplicate CDR3 protein sequences are folded into a single record with the most common DNA and genes. The V and J calls follow TCRdb's processing rather than the paper's. The sample table lists 300,000 to 350,000 distinct CDR3 sequences, 9% to 15% of them with a count of one. The top ten clonotypes cover 7.2% of the sample.

This clonotype was seen many times. It has no known antigen specificity. Per-base quality was not reported, and no clone a single base away is much larger than it. Its CDR3 holds 15 amino acids, cysteine through phenylalanine. The read is trimmed to its CDR3 DNA, 45 bases read in frame from base 1. The CDR1 and CDR2 encoded by the germline V gene are SQVTM and ANQGSEA. Germline trimming amounts to 2 bases on V and 4 bases on J, with 6 as the count of junction bases outside the gene matches. Every donor was a healthy Caucasian. Three pairs of female monozygotic twins, all aged about 18 to 30 years, made up the twin cohort. CD4+ and CD8+ T cell populations were isolated with positive isolation kits from Invitrogen. In addition, the sample was reused for a study of yellow fever vaccine responses in identical twins. The second publication reports: The authors reported that the T cell response to vaccination in identical twins appeared partly convergent and partly personalized. Focusing on identical twins, the study followed the T cell clones that responded to the vaccine, and did so with precision.

The sequence came from a woman aged 18-30 years in good health. Input material: CD8+ T cells sorted from blood. Recombination linked TRBV29-1 to TRBJ2-1; TRBD2 fits 9 bases in the junction. The CDR3: CSVESAGGQYNEQFF. The nucleotide sequence is given as TGCAGCGTTGAATCGGCGGGGGGGCAGTACAATGAGCAGTTCTTC.